This is a list of T cell receptor beta chains from one sample in a study of blood T cell repertoires in COVID-19. Data came from immunoSEQ multiplex PCR; TCRdb stores just in-frame clones and leaves some out. The table shows approximately 91,000 clones, with 77% occurring only once. The sample was peripheral blood. The receptors derive from a woman of 80 years or more with acute or convalescent COVID-19. The CDR3 runs from the conserved cysteine through the conserved F or W. The D gene is left open where the match is weak. A row's size may be missing; if present it is once, few, many or a size class.

d_gene,abundance,j_gene,v_gene,CDR3nt,CDR3aa
NA,NA,TRBJ1-3,TRBV6-1,TGTGCCAGCAGTGAATTTCCCAGGGGAACTGGAAACACCATATATTTT,CASSEFPRGTGNTIYF
TRBD1,NA,TRBJ1-4,TRBV11-2,TGTGCCAGCAGCCCTACCGATGGGACAGGGAGAACTAATGAAAAACTGTTTTTT,CASSPTDGTGRTNEKLFF
NA,NA,TRBJ1-2,TRBV5-1,TGCGCCAGCAGCTTGTCAGGGGCCCAAAACTATGGCTACACCTTC,CASSLSGAQNYGYTF
NA,few,TRBJ2-1,TRBV9,TGTGCCAGCAGCCCCCAGTCGGGAGTTCCTAAGCGCCCCTACAATGAGCAGTTCTTC,CASSPQSGVPKRPYNEQFF
NA,once,TRBJ2-7,TRBV28,TGTGCCAGCAGGAACGAGACGGGATCCCGCGAGCAGTACTTC,CASRNETGSREQYF
NA,NA,TRBJ1-6,TRBV19,TGTGCCAGTAGTATTGGGGAGCGCGGCTCACCCCTCCACTTT,CASSIGERGSPLHF
TRBD2,NA,TRBJ2-3,TRBV28,TGTGCCAGCGACACTAGCGGGAGATCTACGCAGTATTTT,CASDTSGRSTQYF
NA,once,TRBJ1-1,TRBV7-9,TGTGCCAGCAGCTTAGTAGCGCCGTCAGACACTGAAGCTTTCTTT,CASSLVAPSDTEAFF
TRBD1,NA,TRBJ1-6,TRBV19,TGTGCCAGTAGTACCTCCCGACAGGGCCGCTCACCCCTCCACTTT,CASSTSRQGRSPLHF
NA,NA,TRBJ2-3,TRBV10-3,TGTGCCATCGGCGTGGGGACTAGCACAGATACGCAGTATTTT,CAIGVGTSTDTQYF
NA,NA,TRBJ1-6,TRBV11-2,TGTGCCAGCAGCTTAGGCCCGGGAAATTCGCCCCTCCACTTT,CASSLGPGNSPLHF
NA,NA,TRBJ2-2,TRBV9,TGTGCCAGCGGAGCCGTGAACACCGGGGAGCTGTTTTTT,CASGAVNTGELFF
TRBD1,NA,TRBJ1-2,TRBV28,TGTGCCAGCAATGGCGGGACAGGGTTTTATGGCTACACCTTC,CASNGGTGFYGYTF
TRBD2,NA,TRBJ2-1,TRBV7-8,TGTGCCAGCAGCTTAGATCCTAGCGGTAATGAGCAGTTCTTC,CASSLDPSGNEQFF
TRBD1,many,TRBJ1-5,TRBV27,TGTGCCAGCAGTCCGAATTTCGGGACAGGTGGTACGGAGCCCCAGCATTTT,CASSPNFGTGGTEPQHF
NA,NA,TRBJ1-2,TRBV10-3,TGTGCCATCACCCCCGGGTTACTCTATGGCTACACCTTC,CAITPGLLYGYTF
TRBD2,NA,TRBJ2-1,TRBV25-1,TGTGCCAGCAGTGAAGGGAGCGGGGGCCTCTACAATGAGCAGTTCTTC,CASSEGSGGLYNEQFF
TRBD1,NA,TRBJ1-5,TRBV24-1,TGTGCCACCAGTGAATACTGGGACAGCTATAGCAATCAGCCCCAGCATTTT,CATSEYWDSYSNQPQHF
TRBD1,NA,TRBJ1-6,TRBV5-1,TGCGCCAGCAGCTTGGGGGGGGACAGCCTAAATTCACCCCTCCACTTT,CASSLGGDSLNSPLHF
TRBD1,few,TRBJ1-5,TRBV6-2/TRBV6-3,TGTGCCAGCAGTCAGGGGACAGGTCGGCAGCCCCAGCATTTT,CASSQGTGRQPQHF
NA,NA,TRBJ2-1,TRBV18,TGTGCCAGCTCACTTCCAGGGAGGACCCACAATGAGCAGTTCTTC,CASSLPGRTHNEQFF
TRBD2,NA,TRBJ2-7,TRBV19,TGTGCCAGTAGGGTGAAGCGGGAGGCTTACGAGCAGTACTTC,CASRVKREAYEQYF
NA,NA,TRBJ2-6,TRBV7-3,TGTGCCAGCAGCTTAACCCTCTCTGGGGCCAACGTCCTGACTTTC,CASSLTLSGANVLTF
TRBD2,NA,TRBJ2-1,TRBV19,TGTGCCAGTAGTCTTAGCGGGAGGACCCTCTACAATGAGCAGTTCTTC,CASSLSGRTLYNEQFF
TRBD1,NA,TRBJ2-7,TRBV6-5,TGTGCCAGCAGGAACCGGGACAGGGGTTCCTACGAGCAGTACTTC,CASRNRDRGSYEQYF
NA,NA,TRBJ1-4,TRBV7-2,TGTGCCAGCAGCTTTCAGGGGTCTAATGAAAAACTGTTTTTT,CASSFQGSNEKLFF
NA,NA,TRBJ2-6,TRBV28,TGTGCCAGCAGTTCCCTGGAAGGGGCAAGGTCTGGGGCCAACGTCCTGACTTTC,CASSSLEGARSGANVLTF
TRBD1,few,TRBJ1-1,TRBV27,TGTGCCAGCAGGGGAATAATGACAGGGGGCTTGAAGACTGAAGCTTTCTTT,CASRGIMTGGLKTEAFF
TRBD1,few,TRBJ1-4,TRBV4-3,TGCGCCAGCAGCCAAGATTTCGGGACAGGGAGAGGTGAAAAACTGTTTTTT,CASSQDFGTGRGEKLFF
NA,NA,TRBJ2-4,TRBV30,TGTGCCTCGAGCCGGAGTGGCGTGAGAAACATTCAGTACTTC,CASSRSGVRNIQYF
TRBD2,NA,TRBJ2-2,TRBV4-2,TGTGCCAGCAGCCAAGACCACCCCAGCGGGGGGGCTAACACCGGGGAGCTGTTTTTT,CASSQDHPSGGANTGELFF
TRBD2,NA,TRBJ2-1,TRBV18,TGTGCCAGCTCACCACCGGGGACTCTAGCGGGGGCCAGGGATGAGCAGTTCTTC,CASSPPGTLAGARDEQFF
NA,NA,TRBJ2-7,TRBV12-3/TRBV12-4,TGTGCCAGCAGCACAGACGTTACCTACGAGCAGTACTTC,CASSTDVTYEQYF
NA,once,TRBJ1-2,TRBV7-2,TGTGCCAGCAGCTTTTGGACAGTCTATGGCTACACCTTC,CASSFWTVYGYTF
NA,NA,TRBJ2-5,TRBV7-9,TGTGCCAGCAGCCCCTGGAGGGAAGAGACCCAGTACTTC,CASSPWREETQYF
TRBD1,NA,TRBJ1-1,TRBV6-5,TGTGCCAGCAGTTACGGACAGGGGGCCACTGAAGCTTTCTTT,CASSYGQGATEAFF
NA,NA,TRBJ1-2,TRBV7-3,TGTGCCAGCAGCTCGATCAGGGATGGCTACACCTTC,CASSSIRDGYTF
NA,NA,TRBJ2-7,TRBV11-2,TGTGCCAGCAGCTTCGTGAGACACTCCTACGAGCAGTACTTC,CASSFVRHSYEQYF
NA,NA,TRBJ2-1,TRBV28,TGTGCCACCGAATCCCAGGGGACCAATGAGCAGTTCTTC,CATESQGTNEQFF
NA,NA,TRBJ1-1,TRBV2,TGTGCCAGCAGTGAGTCGATCGGAGCGAACACTGAAGCTTTCTTT,CASSESIGANTEAFF
NA,NA,TRBJ1-3,TRBV5-1,TGCGCCAGCAGCTTGCAGGGGAGGGTTGGAAACACCATATATTTT,CASSLQGRVGNTIYF
NA,NA,TRBJ2-1,TRBV11-3,TGTGCCAGCAGCTTAACCCCAGACATCAGCTCCTACAATGAGCAGTTCTTC,CASSLTPDISSYNEQFF
TRBD2,NA,TRBJ2-7,TRBV6-5,TGTGCCAGCAGTTACGGAGGCGGGAGGCCCTACGAGCAGTACTTC,CASSYGGGRPYEQYF
NA,NA,TRBJ1-4,TRBV4-3,TGCGCCAGCAGCCAAGTTCAGGGGCTGGGTGAAAAACTGTTTTTT,CASSQVQGLGEKLFF
NA,NA,TRBJ1-1,TRBV7-9,TGTGCCAGCAGCCGACAGAGAGGTACTGAAGCTTTCTTT,CASSRQRGTEAFF
TRBD1,NA,TRBJ2-7,TRBV5-1,TGCGCCAGCAGCCCAGCCCTGACAGGGCCCTTCAGCTCCTACGAGCAGTACTTC,CASSPALTGPFSSYEQYF
NA,NA,TRBJ2-5,TRBV10-3,TGTGCCATCAGTGTAGGGACTGCGCAAGAGACCCAGTACTTC,CAISVGTAQETQYF
NA,NA,TRBJ1-1,TRBV19,TGTGCCAGTAACGCGGGGGACCACCTCCACACTGAAGCTTTCTTT,CASNAGDHLHTEAFF
TRBD1,NA,TRBJ2-5,TRBV29-1,TGCAGCGTTGATGAGCAGGGGGAAGCCCAGTACTTC,CSVDEQGEAQYF
TRBD1,NA,TRBJ2-1,TRBV19,TGTGCCAGTAGTATGGTGGGACAGCCCACCTACAATGAGCAGTTCTTC,CASSMVGQPTYNEQFF
NA,NA,TRBJ2-1,TRBV7-2,TGTGCCAGCAGCCCTACAGGGTTTTCCTACAATGAGCAGTTCTTC,CASSPTGFSYNEQFF
NA,NA,TRBJ1-4,TRBV7-9,TGTGCCAGCAGCCCTTGGACAGACTTTAATGAAAAACTGTTTTTT,CASSPWTDFNEKLFF
NA,NA,TRBJ2-7,TRBV6-1,TGTGCCAGCAGTGAAGTGGCCTCCTACGAGCAGTACTTC,CASSEVASYEQYF
NA,NA,TRBJ2-5,TRBV7-9,TGTGCCAGCAGCTTAAGTCCAAGCGGACAAGAGACCCAGTACTTC,CASSLSPSGQETQYF